Listed here are 17 T cell receptor beta chains from one sample, sequenced in a study of T cell responses to AZD1222 COVID-19 vaccine. Repertoires were generated with immunoSEQ multiplex PCR, while TCRdb's copy carries only in-frame clones and drops some. This table holds about 180,000 clones, just over 85% found once. Sequencing used peripheral blood, obtained on day 0 of AZD1222 vaccination. The receptor set was obtained from an adult in good health.

The chain links TRBV15 to TRBJ1-5; D is unclear. V lost 5 bases and J lost 2, with 13 bases in between. Germline CDR1 and CDR2: LNHNV and YYDKDF (reference sequence). The CDR3 is 15 residues long. CDR3 region: CATSEEGGGNQPQHF. The CDR3 region has the DNA TGTGCCACCAGCGAGGAGGGTGGGGGCAATCAGCCCCAGCATTTT.

This chain connects TRBV23-1 to TRBJ1-1; D perhaps matches TRBD1 (5 bases). TRBV23-1 counts as an open reading frame of uncertain function. The CDR3 is 16 residues long. Deletions cut 1 base from V and 1 base from J, with 13 bases between. CDR3 nucleotide sequence: TGCGCCAGCAGTCAATGCGGGGCGAAAAAGAACACTGAAGCTTTCTTT. Residues: CASSQCGAKKNTEAFF.

This chain links TRBV5-1 with TRBJ1-3, with D uncertain. Deletions cut 5 bases from V and 0 bases from J, with 12 bases between. CDR3 size: 15 residues. CDR1 is SGHRS, CDR2 YFSETQ, per germline. CDR3 nucleotides: TGCGCCAGCAGTTCAGGCCGAAACTCTGGAAACACCATATATTTT. This codes for CASSSGRNSGNTIYF.

V usage is TRBV5-1 and J usage is TRBJ1-3; unclear D gene. The CDR3 spans 17 residues. Germline V CDR1 and CDR2: SGHRS, YFSETQ. V lost 0 bases, J lost 0 bases, and 13 bases lay in between. CDR3 nucleotides: TGCGCCAGCAGCTTGGTCGGGGTTACCCACTCTGGAAACACCATATATTTT. Translation: CASSLVGVTHSGNTIYF. Based on the CDR3 plus reference TRBV5-1 and TRBJ1-3, the full variable domain is KAGVTQTPRYLIKTRGQQVTLSCSPISGHRSVSWYQQTPGQGLQFLFEYFSETQRNKGNFPGRFSGRQFSNSRSEMNVSTLELGDSALYLCASSLVGVTHSGNTIYFGEGSWLTVV.

The chain links TRBV28 to TRBJ2-2; 11 bases match TRBD2. This CDR3 has 15 residues. The ends lost 5 bases at V and 9 bases at J; junction bases unmatched: 8. Germline CDR1 is MDHEN and CDR2 is SYDVKM. As DNA, the CDR3 is TGTGCCAGCAGTGCTCTAGCGGGGGGCCTGAGGGAGCTGTTTTTT. Its protein is CASSALAGGLRELFF.

The chain employs TRBV30 and TRBJ1-3; D is unresolved. The V end lost 2 bases, the J end lost 7 bases, and 12 bases lay between the germline ends. The CDR3 is 13 amino acids. Looked up from germline, CDR1 is GTSNPN and CDR2 is SVGIG (reference sequence). The CDR3 DNA sequence: TGTGCCTGGAGTTACACCCGGGAGAACACCATATATTTT. Amino acids: CAWSYTRENTIYF.

This chain links TRBV19 with TRBJ1-2; 8 nucleotides align to TRBD1. The CDR3 is 14 amino acids. In germline, CDR1 is LNHDA, CDR2 SQIVND (reference sequence). The junction had 6 bases not matched to a gene; V was cut back by 5 bases and J by 4 bases. CDR3 amino acids: CASSGTGGLYGYTF. The CDR3 DNA sequence: TGTGCCAGTAGTGGGACAGGAGGCCTCTATGGCTACACCTTC.

J is TRBJ1-1 and V is TRBV28, with D possibly being TRBD1 (6 bases). Germline values: CDR1 MDHEN, CDR2 SYDVKM. The length of the CDR3 is 16 residues. The germline V and J ends were trimmed by 10 bases and 4 bases, with 25 bases remaining between them. In DNA form, the CDR3 reads TGTGCCACCCAGAGGGGGGAGCTGACCACCTTCACTGAAGCTTTCTTT. Amino acids: CATQRGELTTFTEAFF.

DNA for the CDR3: TGTGCCAGCAAACAGGGGGTGTACACTGAAGCTTTCTTT. Residues: CASKQGVYTEAFF. The rearrangement links TRBV6-6 to TRBJ1-1; 8 nucleotides line up with TRBD1. V trimming: 7 bases; J trimming: 3 bases; junction bases outside the gene matches: 4. Looked up from germline, CDR1 is MNHNY and CDR2 is SVGAGI (reference sequence). This CDR3 spans 13 amino acids.

The CDR3 DNA follows: TGTGCCAGCTCAAGGTTCCCCATCAACAGGGAGATGAACACTGAAGCTTTCTTT. As protein: CASSRFPINREMNTEAFF. J is TRBJ1-1 and V is TRBV18; TRBD1 might be the D (6 bases). Germline values: CDR1 KGHSH, CDR2 LQKENI. This CDR3 is 18 amino acids long. V lost 5 bases and J lost 0, with 22 bases in between.

The rearrangement links TRBV7-2 to TRBJ2-1; no clear D. Trimming stripped 1 base from V and 0 bases from J, with 10 bases between. This CDR3 has 16 amino acids. Germline CDR1 reads SGHTA; CDR2 reads FQGNSA. Written as DNA, the CDR3 is TGTGCCAGCAGCTTAGAAGCTTTCTTCTCCTACAATGAGCAGTTCTTC. It specifies CASSLEAFFSYNEQFF.

The chain uses TRBV7-9 and TRBJ2-3; D ambiguous. The V end was cut by 4 bases, the J end by 2 bases, with 19 bases between. Germline loops: CDR1 SEHNR, CDR2 FQNEAQ (reference sequence). The CDR3 extends over 17 amino acids. The CDR3 sequence: CASSSSLGKAPTDTQYF. For the CDR3, the DNA is TGTGCCAGCAGCTCCTCCCTTGGGAAGGCCCCCACAGATACGCAGTATTTT.

This chain joins TRBV5-4 and TRBJ1-1; D not certain. Germline-derived CDR1 and CDR2 are SGHNT and YYREEE (reference sequence). There are 14 residues in the CDR3. V dropped 1 base and J dropped 6 bases, with 13 bases sitting between them. This CDR3 reads CASSLSLGWAEAFF. CDR3 in DNA: TGTGCCAGCAGCTTGAGTTTGGGGTGGGCTGAAGCTTTCTTT.

This sequence joins TRBV4-2 and TRBJ2-5; tentatively, D is TRBD2 (6 bases). The CDR3 spans 15 residues. In germline, CDR1 is LGHNA, CDR2 YNFKEQ. The germline V and J ends were trimmed by 3 bases and 4 bases, with 15 bases remaining between them. In nucleotides, the CDR3 is TGTGCCAGCAGCCAGGATGGATTAGCGGTAGAGACCCAGTACTTC. The encoded protein is CASSQDGLAVETQYF.

The chain links TRBV7-8 to TRBJ2-3; D is undetermined. This CDR3 has 18 residues. Germline lookup yields CDR1 SGHVS and CDR2 FQNEAQ. Trimming left V 1 base short and J 4 bases short, with 21 bases between. The CDR3 is CASSLEGPRPLGADTQYF. CDR3 sequence (DNA): TGTGCCAGCAGCTTAGAAGGTCCCCGACCATTGGGTGCAGATACGCAGTATTTT. Together with reference TRBV7-8 and TRBJ2-3, the CDR3 gives the full variable domain: GAGVSQSPRYKVAKRGQDVALRCDPISGHVSLFWYQQALGQGPEFLTYFQNEAQLDKSGLPSDRFFAERPEGSVSTLKIQRTQQEDSAVYLCASSLEGPRPLGADTQYFGPGTRLTVL.

The chain links TRBV24-1 to TRBJ2-2; TRBD1 matches 9 bases. This CDR3 comprises 18 residues. J lost 0 bases, V lost 4 bases, and 8 bases had no gene match. Germline CDR1 and CDR2: KGHDR and SFDVKD. Here the CDR3 reads CATSDSDRGTSNTGELFF. CDR3 DNA: TGTGCCACCAGTGACTCCGACAGGGGGACTTCGAACACCGGGGAGCTGTTTTTT.

The genes are TRBV24-1 and TRBJ1-5; D not resolved. The CDR3 is 13 amino acids. CDR1 and CDR2 from the germline V gene are KGHDR and SFDVKD. With 5 bases removed from V and 3 bases from J, the gap between germline ends came to 7 bases. CDR3: CATSGRPNQPQHF. CDR3 bases: TGTGCCACCAGTGGCAGGCCCAATCAGCCCCAGCATTTT.